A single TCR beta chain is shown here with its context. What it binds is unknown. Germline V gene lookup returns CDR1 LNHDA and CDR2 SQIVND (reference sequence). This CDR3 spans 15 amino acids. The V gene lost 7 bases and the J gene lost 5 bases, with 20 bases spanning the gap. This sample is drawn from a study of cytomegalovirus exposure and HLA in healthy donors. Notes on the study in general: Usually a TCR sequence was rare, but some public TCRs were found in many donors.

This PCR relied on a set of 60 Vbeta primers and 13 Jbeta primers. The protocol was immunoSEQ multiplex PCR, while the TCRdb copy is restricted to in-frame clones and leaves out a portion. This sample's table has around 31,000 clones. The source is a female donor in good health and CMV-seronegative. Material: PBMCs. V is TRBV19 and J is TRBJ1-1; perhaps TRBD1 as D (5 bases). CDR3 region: CASIIRRGLGTEAFF. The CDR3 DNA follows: TGTGCCAGTATCATCCGTAGGGGATTGGGAACTGAAGCTTTCTTT.